A selection of T cell receptor beta chains follows, all from one sample in a study of cytomegalovirus exposure and HLA in healthy donors. TCRdb's table, derived via immunoSEQ multiplex PCR, lists solely in-frame clones and lacks some. The table has about 160,000 clones, 82% seen once. Sequenced material: PBMCs. These receptors came from a girl aged 5 to 17 in good health and CMV-seropositive. Each CDR3 is given with its conserved first and last residue. The D gene is left open where the match is weak. The size of a clone is reported for some rows only, either as once, few or many, or as a class for expanded clones.

d_gene: -; abundance: few; v_gene: TRBV7-6; j_gene: TRBJ2-7; CDR3aa: CASSPGYEQYF; CDR3nt: TGTGCCAGCAGCCCAGGGTACGAGCAGTACTTC
d_gene: -; abundance: -; v_gene: TRBV28; j_gene: TRBJ1-5; CDR3aa: CASSPRGGSNQPQHF; CDR3nt: TGTGCCAGCAGTCCAAGGGGTGGATCGAATCAGCCCCAGCATTTT
d_gene: TRBD1; abundance: -; v_gene: TRBV7-8; j_gene: TRBJ2-6; CDR3aa: CASSPRAVGQGYSGANVLTF; CDR3nt: TGTGCCAGCAGCCCGAGGGCTGTAGGACAGGGGTACTCTGGGGCCAACGTCCTGACTTTC
d_gene: TRBD1; abundance: few; v_gene: TRBV27; j_gene: TRBJ1-1; CDR3aa: CASSLSPGQGATEAFF; CDR3nt: TGTGCCAGCAGTTTATCTCCGGGACAGGGTGCGACTGAAGCTTTCTTT
d_gene: -; abundance: -; v_gene: TRBV7-9; j_gene: TRBJ2-1; CDR3aa: CASSLGTFEQFF; CDR3nt: TGTGCCAGCAGCTTAGGGACTTTTGAGCAGTTCTTC
d_gene: TRBD2; abundance: once; v_gene: TRBV5-1; j_gene: TRBJ2-3; CDR3aa: CASSFLTSGSTDTQYF; CDR3nt: TGCGCCAGCAGCTTCCTGACTAGCGGGAGTACAGATACGCAGTATTTT
d_gene: -; abundance: -; v_gene: TRBV27; j_gene: TRBJ1-2; CDR3aa: CASSFSGSGAYGYTF; CDR3nt: TGTGCCAGCAGTTTTTCGGGATCAGGAGCCTATGGCTACACCTTC
d_gene: -; abundance: -; v_gene: TRBV4-3; j_gene: TRBJ1-1; CDR3aa: CASSQDLNLAKTFF; CDR3nt: TGCGCCAGCAGCCAAGATCTAAACCTCGCGAAGACTTTCTTT
d_gene: TRBD2; abundance: once; v_gene: TRBV19; j_gene: TRBJ2-3; CDR3aa: CARRTSGRGSTDTQYF; CDR3nt: TGTGCCAGAAGGACTAGCGGGAGGGGGAGCACAGATACGCAGTATTTT
d_gene: -; abundance: -; v_gene: TRBV18; j_gene: TRBJ1-5; CDR3aa: CASSPGRGAGQPQHF; CDR3nt: TGTGCCAGCTCACCCGGTCGGGGGGCGGGTCAGCCCCAGCATTTT
d_gene: -; abundance: -; v_gene: TRBV2; j_gene: TRBJ2-5; CDR3aa: CASRLLDYQETQYF; CDR3nt: TGTGCCAGCAGGCTGTTGGACTACCAAGAGACCCAGTACTTC
d_gene: -; abundance: -; v_gene: TRBV6-1; j_gene: TRBJ1-5; CDR3aa: CASSEGPSSNQPQHF; CDR3nt: TGTGCCAGCAGTGAGGGGCCTTCTAGCAATCAGCCCCAGCATTTT
d_gene: TRBD1; abundance: -; v_gene: TRBV30; j_gene: TRBJ1-1; CDR3aa: CAWSVFTGVNTEAFF; CDR3nt: TGTGCCTGGAGTGTATTTACAGGGGTGAACACTGAAGCTTTCTTT
d_gene: TRBD1; abundance: once; v_gene: TRBV19; j_gene: TRBJ1-2; CDR3aa: CASSIAGTGSLYGYTF; CDR3nt: TGTGCCAGTAGTATCGCCGGGACAGGGAGTCTCTATGGCTACACCTTC
d_gene: -; abundance: -; v_gene: TRBV18; j_gene: TRBJ2-7; CDR3aa: CASSHGGPGEQYF; CDR3nt: TGTGCCAGCTCACACGGGGGGCCGGGGGAGCAGTACTTC
d_gene: -; abundance: few; v_gene: TRBV7-6; j_gene: TRBJ1-4; CDR3aa: CASSEDRLNEKLFF; CDR3nt: TGTGCCAGCAGCGAAGACAGGCTTAATGAAAAACTGTTTTTT
d_gene: -; abundance: -; v_gene: TRBV19; j_gene: TRBJ1-5; CDR3aa: CASSGQGSQPQHF; CDR3nt: TGTGCCAGTAGCGGTCAGGGCAGTCAGCCCCAGCATTTT
d_gene: TRBD1; abundance: -; v_gene: TRBV15; j_gene: TRBJ1-4; CDR3aa: CATRDRAATNEKLFF; CDR3nt: TGTGCCACCAGGGACAGGGCTGCAACTAATGAAAAACTGTTTTTT
d_gene: -; abundance: -; v_gene: TRBV29-1; j_gene: TRBJ2-3; CDR3aa: CSALLASQYF; CDR3nt: TGCAGCGCGTTACTAGCTTCGCAGTATTTT
d_gene: -; abundance: -; v_gene: TRBV7-8; j_gene: TRBJ1-4; CDR3aa: CASSLPLIAGDGDATNEKLFF; CDR3nt: TGTGCCAGCAGCTTACCCCTCATCGCGGGGGACGGCGATGCAACTAATGAAAAACTGTTTTTT
d_gene: TRBD1; abundance: -; v_gene: TRBV5-6; j_gene: TRBJ1-5; CDR3aa: CASSLFRTGHNQPQHF; CDR3nt: TGTGCCAGCAGCTTGTTCCGGACAGGGCACAATCAGCCCCAGCATTTT
d_gene: TRBD2; abundance: -; v_gene: TRBV11-2; j_gene: TRBJ2-7; CDR3aa: CASSPLAGGPYEQYF; CDR3nt: TGTGCCAGCAGCCCACTAGCGGGGGGGCCCTACGAGCAGTACTTC
d_gene: TRBD2; abundance: few; v_gene: TRBV25-1; j_gene: TRBJ2-7; CDR3aa: CASSPQREPSYEQYF; CDR3nt: TGTGCCAGCAGTCCACAGCGGGAGCCCTCCTACGAGCAGTACTTC
d_gene: TRBD1; abundance: -; v_gene: TRBV2; j_gene: TRBJ2-2; CDR3aa: CAGMTGYTGELFF; CDR3nt: TGTGCCGGGATGACAGGGTACACCGGGGAGCTGTTTTTT
d_gene: -; abundance: once; v_gene: TRBV6-5; j_gene: TRBJ1-1; CDR3aa: CASSYTPGGLNTEAFF; CDR3nt: TGTGCCAGCAGTTACACGCCGGGGGGCCTGAACACTGAAGCTTTCTTT
d_gene: -; abundance: -; v_gene: TRBV2; j_gene: TRBJ2-1; CDR3aa: CASSEGLLSSYNEQFF; CDR3nt: TGTGCCAGCAGTGAGGGACTGCTGAGCTCCTACAATGAGCAGTTCTTC
d_gene: -; abundance: -; v_gene: TRBV7-3; j_gene: TRBJ2-2; CDR3aa: CASSPYTGELFF; CDR3nt: TGTGCCAGCAGCCCTTACACCGGGGAGCTGTTTTTT
d_gene: -; abundance: -; v_gene: TRBV5-1; j_gene: TRBJ2-3; CDR3aa: CASSPTQITDTQYF; CDR3nt: TGCGCCAGCAGTCCAACACAAATCACAGATACGCAGTATTTT
d_gene: TRBD2; abundance: once; v_gene: TRBV28; j_gene: TRBJ2-1; CDR3aa: CASSWTSGIYNEQFF; CDR3nt: TGTGCCAGCAGTTGGACTAGCGGGATCTACAATGAGCAGTTCTTC
d_gene: -; abundance: -; v_gene: TRBV6-1; j_gene: TRBJ2-7; CDR3aa: CASKRDRSSYEQYF; CDR3nt: TGTGCCAGCAAGCGGGACAGGAGCTCCTACGAGCAGTACTTC
d_gene: -; abundance: -; v_gene: TRBV5-1; j_gene: TRBJ2-5; CDR3aa: CASSLETFQETQYF; CDR3nt: TGCGCCAGCAGCTTGGAGACTTTCCAAGAGACCCAGTACTTC
d_gene: TRBD2; abundance: -; v_gene: TRBV29-1; j_gene: TRBJ2-1; CDR3aa: CSAEGGGLVGYEQFF; CDR3nt: TGCAGCGCGGAGGGTGGGGGACTAGTTGGATATGAGCAGTTCTTC
d_gene: -; abundance: -; v_gene: TRBV19; j_gene: TRBJ1-2; CDR3aa: CASRRTENGYTF; CDR3nt: TGTGCCAGTAGACGGACTGAGAATGGCTACACCTTC
d_gene: TRBD2; abundance: once; v_gene: TRBV29-1; j_gene: TRBJ2-3; CDR3aa: CSVRGGGTDTQYF; CDR3nt: TGCAGCGTTAGGGGAGGGGGCACAGATACGCAGTATTTT
d_gene: -; abundance: -; v_gene: TRBV6-1; j_gene: TRBJ2-3; CDR3aa: CASSEGLAEDTQYF; CDR3nt: TGTGCCAGCAGTGAGGGTTTAGCGGAAGATACGCAGTATTTT
d_gene: TRBD1; abundance: -; v_gene: TRBV25-1; j_gene: TRBJ1-2; CDR3aa: CASSETGYYGYTF; CDR3nt: TGTGCCAGCTCGGAGACAGGGTACTATGGCTACACCTTC
d_gene: -; abundance: once; v_gene: TRBV6-6; j_gene: TRBJ2-4; CDR3aa: CASSYRGRENIQYF; CDR3nt: TGTGCCAGCAGTTACAGGGGGAGAGAAAACATTCAGTACTTC
d_gene: TRBD1; abundance: -; v_gene: TRBV7-9; j_gene: TRBJ1-2; CDR3aa: CASSLANTVRTGGHGYTF; CDR3nt: TGTGCCAGCAGCTTAGCCAACACCGTTAGGACAGGGGGACATGGCTACACCTTC
d_gene: TRBD1; abundance: -; v_gene: TRBV4-3; j_gene: TRBJ1-1; CDR3aa: CASSQRDRVNTEAFF; CDR3nt: TGCGCCAGCAGCCAACGAGACAGGGTGAACACTGAAGCTTTCTTT
d_gene: -; abundance: -; v_gene: TRBV5-4; j_gene: TRBJ2-2; CDR3aa: CASSFTRDTGELFF; CDR3nt: TGTGCCAGCAGCTTTACGCGGGACACCGGGGAGCTGTTTTTT
d_gene: TRBD2; abundance: -; v_gene: TRBV7-3; j_gene: TRBJ2-3; CDR3aa: CASSRAGFGTDTQYF; CDR3nt: TGTGCCAGCAGCCGAGCGGGATTTGGCACAGATACGCAGTATTTT
d_gene: TRBD1; abundance: -; v_gene: TRBV19; j_gene: TRBJ1-5; CDR3aa: CASSLNPLDRALNQPQHF; CDR3nt: TGTGCCAGTAGTCTAAACCCACTGGACAGGGCTCTCAATCAGCCCCAGCATTTT